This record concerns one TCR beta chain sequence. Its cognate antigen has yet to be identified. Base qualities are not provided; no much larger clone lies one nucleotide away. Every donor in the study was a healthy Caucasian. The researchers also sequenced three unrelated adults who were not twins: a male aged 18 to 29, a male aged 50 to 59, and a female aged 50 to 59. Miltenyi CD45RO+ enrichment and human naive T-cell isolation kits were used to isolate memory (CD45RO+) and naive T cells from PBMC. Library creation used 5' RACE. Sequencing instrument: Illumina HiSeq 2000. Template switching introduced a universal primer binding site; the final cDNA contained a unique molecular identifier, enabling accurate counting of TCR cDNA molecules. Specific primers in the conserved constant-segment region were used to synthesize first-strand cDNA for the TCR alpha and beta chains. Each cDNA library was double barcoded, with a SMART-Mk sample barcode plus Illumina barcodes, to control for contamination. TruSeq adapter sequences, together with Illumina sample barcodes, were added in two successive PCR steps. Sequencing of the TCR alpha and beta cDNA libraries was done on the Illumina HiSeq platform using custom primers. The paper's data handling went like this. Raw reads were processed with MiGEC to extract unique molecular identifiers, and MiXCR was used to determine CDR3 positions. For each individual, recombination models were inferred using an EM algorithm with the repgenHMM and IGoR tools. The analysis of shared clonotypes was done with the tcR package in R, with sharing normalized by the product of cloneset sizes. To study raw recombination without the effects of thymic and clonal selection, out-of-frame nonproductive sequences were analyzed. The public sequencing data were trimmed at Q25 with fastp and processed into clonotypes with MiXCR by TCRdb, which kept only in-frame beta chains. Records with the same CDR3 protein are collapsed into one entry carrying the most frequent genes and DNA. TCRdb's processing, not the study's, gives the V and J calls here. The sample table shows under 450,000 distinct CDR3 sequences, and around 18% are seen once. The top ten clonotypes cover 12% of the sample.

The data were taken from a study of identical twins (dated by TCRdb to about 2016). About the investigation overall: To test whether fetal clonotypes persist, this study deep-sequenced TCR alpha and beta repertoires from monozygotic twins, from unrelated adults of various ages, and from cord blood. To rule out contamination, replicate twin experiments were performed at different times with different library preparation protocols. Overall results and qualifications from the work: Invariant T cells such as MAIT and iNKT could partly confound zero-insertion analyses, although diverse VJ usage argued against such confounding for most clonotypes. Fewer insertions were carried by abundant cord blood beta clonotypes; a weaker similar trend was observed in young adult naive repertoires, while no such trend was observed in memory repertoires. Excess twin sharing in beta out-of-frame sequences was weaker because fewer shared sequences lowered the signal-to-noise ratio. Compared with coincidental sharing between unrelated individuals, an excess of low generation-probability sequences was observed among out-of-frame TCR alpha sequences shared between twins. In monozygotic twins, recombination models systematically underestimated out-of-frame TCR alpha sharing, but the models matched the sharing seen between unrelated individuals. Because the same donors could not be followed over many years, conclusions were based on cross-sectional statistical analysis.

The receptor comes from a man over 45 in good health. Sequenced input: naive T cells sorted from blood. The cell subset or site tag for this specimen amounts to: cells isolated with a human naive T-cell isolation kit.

Read as DNA, the sequence is TGCAGTGCTAGAGATTTTCCAGGGTCAACCTACGAGCAGTACTTC. It is translated as CSARDFPGSTYEQYF. This chain joins TRBV20-1 to TRBJ2-7, with TRBD1 tentatively as D gene (5 bases match). The CDR3 numbers 15 residues from cysteine through phenylalanine. The DNA shown is the 45-base CDR3, in frame from base 1. The V end loses 0 bases and the J end loses 2 bases, and a stretch of 14 bases separates them. The germline V gene encodes CDR1 DFQATT and CDR2 SNEGSKA (reference sequence).